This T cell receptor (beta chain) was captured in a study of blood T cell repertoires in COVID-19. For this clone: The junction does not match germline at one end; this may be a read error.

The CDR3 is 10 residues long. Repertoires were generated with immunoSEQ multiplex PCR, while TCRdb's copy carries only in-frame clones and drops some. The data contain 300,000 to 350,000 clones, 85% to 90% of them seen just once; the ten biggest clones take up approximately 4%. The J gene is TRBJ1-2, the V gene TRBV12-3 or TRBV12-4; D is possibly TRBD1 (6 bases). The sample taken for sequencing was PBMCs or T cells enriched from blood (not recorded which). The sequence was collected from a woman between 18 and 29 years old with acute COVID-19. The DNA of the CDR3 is TGTGCCAGCAGCCGAAACAGGGTTCTTTTC. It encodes CASSRNRVLF.